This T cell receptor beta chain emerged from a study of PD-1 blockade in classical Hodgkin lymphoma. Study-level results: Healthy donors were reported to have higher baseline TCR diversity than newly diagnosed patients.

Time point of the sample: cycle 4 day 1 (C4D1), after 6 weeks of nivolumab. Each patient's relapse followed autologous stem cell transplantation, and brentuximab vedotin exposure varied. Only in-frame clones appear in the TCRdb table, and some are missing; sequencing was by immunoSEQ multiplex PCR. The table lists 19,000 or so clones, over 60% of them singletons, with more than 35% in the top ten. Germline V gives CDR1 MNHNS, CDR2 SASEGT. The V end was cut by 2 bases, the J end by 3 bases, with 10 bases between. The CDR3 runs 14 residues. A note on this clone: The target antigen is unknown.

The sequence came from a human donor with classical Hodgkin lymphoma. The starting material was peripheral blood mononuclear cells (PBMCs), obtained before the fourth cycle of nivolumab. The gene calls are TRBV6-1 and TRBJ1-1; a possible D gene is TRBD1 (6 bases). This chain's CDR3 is CASSERGGDTEAFF. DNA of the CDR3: TGTGCCAGCAGTGAAAGGGGGGGGGACACTGAAGCTTTCTTT.